This passage covers 21 T cell receptor beta chains from one sample sequenced in a study of T cell repertoires in cytomegalovirus infection. One entry per CDR3 protein results from TCRdb running MiXCR on the reads. The data contain roughly 200,000 distinct CDR3 sequences, 7.5% to 10% of them singletons. The sequenced sample was PBMCs. These TCRs come from a human donor in good health (CMV status not recorded). Some clones in this sample may be carry-over from other donors' samples.

This clonotype came up many times. CDR3 sequence reads: CASSARQGPSTDTQYF. The CDR3 region has the DNA TGTGCCAGCAGCGCCCGACAGGGCCCTAGCACAGATACGCAGTATTTT. V usage is TRBV5-6 and J usage is TRBJ2-3; 7 nucleotides align to TRBD1. In germline, CDR1 is SGHDT, CDR2 YYEEEE. The CDR3 totals 16 residues. The junction had 8 bases not matched to a gene; V was cut back by 4 bases and J by 0 bases.

This clonotype has just a few counts. The V and J genes are TRBV18 and TRBJ1-1; D not resolved. Trimming pared 4 bases from V and 8 bases from J, leaving 11 bases between. CDR3 length equals 12 residues. The V gene's germline CDR1 is KGHSH and CDR2 LQKENI. CDR3 DNA: TGTGCCAGCTCACACTCCCAGAGAGAAGCTTTCTTT. It codes for CASSHSQREAFF.

This clonotype has ten or more counts. The CDR3 is CATSRSGAQGEKLFF. The CDR3 nucleotides read TGTGCCACCAGCAGGTCGGGGGCGCAGGGTGAAAAACTGTTTTTT. The genes are TRBV15 and TRBJ1-4; D is possibly TRBD1 (6 bases). Germline CDR1 is LNHNV and CDR2 is YYDKDF (reference sequence). The length of the CDR3 is 15 residues. Trimming took 3 bases from V and 7 from J, leaving 15 bases between them. Drawing the rest from reference TRBV15 and TRBJ1-4, the complete variable domain is DAMVIQNPRYQVTQFGKPVTLSCSQTLNHNVMYWYQQKSSQAPKLLFHYYDKDFNNEADTPDNFQSRRPNTSFCFLDIRSPGLGDTAMYLCATSRSGAQGEKLFFGSGTQLSVL.

This clonotype was found many times. The chain carries TRBV7-2 and TRBJ1-1; 8 nucleotides line up with TRBD1. Germline V gene lookup returns CDR1 SGHTA and CDR2 FQGNSA. With 4 bases clipped from V and 3 bases from J, the junction kept 13 bases outside the gene matches. The CDR3 contains 17 residues. The CDR3 sequence: CASSYPRTGFEYTEAFF. Here the CDR3 DNA reads TGTGCCAGCAGCTATCCCCGGACAGGGTTCGAGTACACTGAAGCTTTCTTT.

J is TRBJ1-1 and V is TRBV5-1; 8 positions agree with TRBD1. Germline CDR1 and CDR2: SGHRS and YFSETQ. Germline trimming cut 0 bases from V and 2 bases from J; bases unmatched to any gene: 3. The CDR3 consists of 15 residues. CDR3 residues: CASSLAGGDNTEAFF. CDR3 sequence (DNA): TGCGCCAGCAGCTTGGCAGGGGGCGATAACACTGAAGCTTTCTTT.

This clonotype came up a few times. The chain is built from TRBV12-5 and TRBJ2-3, with TRBD2 matching 8 bases. The germline V gene has CDR1 LGHNT and CDR2 FRNRAP. Trimming removed 2 bases from V and 8 bases from J; junction bases left unmatched: 24. The CDR3 length is 20 residues. In DNA form, the CDR3 reads TGTGCTAGTGGTTTGATAGATACGGGGGGGCCTTTGGTTCGGGGAGGTACGCAGTATTTT. Protein sequence: CASGLIDTGGPLVRGGTQYF.

This clonotype was recorded at least ten times. The chain uses TRBV20-1 and TRBJ1-2, with 8 bases that match TRBD1. With V trimmed by 6 bases and J by 4 bases, 7 bases remained unmatched. The germline V gene encodes CDR1 DFQATT and CDR2 SNEGSKA (reference sequence). The CDR3 runs 13 residues. This CDR3 is CSAPGTGFYGYTF. The CDR3 DNA sequence: TGCAGTGCCCCCGGGACAGGCTTCTATGGCTACACCTTC.

A word on this clonotype: A much larger clone lies a single base off, so this may be a read error. The gene calls are TRBV7-8 and TRBJ1-5, with D unresolved. Germline CDR1 reads SGHVS; CDR2 reads FQNEAQ. This CDR3 has 14 residues. CDR3 residues: CASILGTVDQPQHF. As DNA, the CDR3 is TGTGCCAGCATCTTAGGAACAGTGGATCAGCCCCAGCATTTT.

This clonotype was seen at least ten times. The V call is TRBV19, the J call TRBJ1-1; unclear D gene. V shed 6 bases and J shed 2 bases, with 16 bases lying between them. This CDR3 is built from 15 residues. Germline assignment: CDR1 LNHDA and CDR2 SQIVND (reference sequence). The DNA of the CDR3 is TGTGCCAGTAGCAGCCCTTCGGGAGCCAACACTGAAGCTTTCTTT. It encodes CASSSPSGANTEAFF.

This clonotype was seen a few times. The chain recombines TRBV5-1 with TRBJ1-4; D possibly corresponds to TRBD1 (6 bases). Germline V CDR1 and CDR2: SGHRS, YFSETQ. V lost 4 bases and J 2 bases, leaving 9 bases between the germline ends. The length of the CDR3 is 14 residues. DNA for the CDR3: TGCGCCAGCAGCCGACAGGATACTAATGAAAAACTGTTTTTT. It yields the protein CASSRQDTNEKLFF.

This clonotype was seen ten or more times. The rearrangement joins TRBV7-8 to TRBJ2-5, with D hard to call. The germline V gene has CDR1 SGHVS and CDR2 FQNEAQ. This CDR3 comprises 15 residues. V lost 4 bases, J lost 0 bases, and 12 bases lay in between. The CDR3 nucleotides read TGTGCCAGCAGCTCAACCGGGCCCTACCAAGAGACCCAGTACTTC. Translated: CASSSTGPYQETQYF.

J is TRBJ1-2 and V is TRBV29-1; D ambiguous. This CDR3 has 9 amino acids. Germline loops: CDR1 SQVTM, CDR2 ANQGSEA. V was shortened by 5 bases and J by 6 bases, with 4 bases between the two germline ends. The CDR3 reads CSVSDGYTF. In DNA form, the CDR3 reads TGCAGCGTTTCAGATGGCTACACCTTC. The variable domain in full, completed from reference TRBV29-1 and TRBJ1-2, reads SAVISQKPSRDICQRGTSLTIQCQVDSQVTMMFWYRQQPGQSLTLIATANQGSEATYESGFVIDKFPISRPNLTFSTLTVSNMSPEDSSIYLCSVSDGYTFGSGTRLTVV.

This clonotype was seen more than once but under ten times. The chain joins TRBV2 to TRBJ1-5; TRBD1 agrees at 7 bases. The V gene's germline CDR1 is SNHLY and CDR2 FYNNEI. The CDR3 runs 13 residues. The junction had 5 bases not matched to a gene; V was cut back by 7 bases and J by 5 bases. CDR3 residues: CASTTGDHQPQHF. The DNA for the CDR3 is TGTGCCAGCACCACAGGGGATCATCAGCCCCAGCATTTT. Filled out from reference TRBV2 and TRBJ1-5, the complete variable domain reads EPEVTQTPSHQVTQMGQEVILRCVPISNHLYFYWYRQILGQKVEFLVSFYNNEISEKSEIFDDQFSVERPDGSNFTLKIRSTKLEDSAMYFCASTTGDHQPQHFGDGTRLSIL.

This clonotype was observed many times. The chain uses TRBV5-5 and TRBJ2-1; tentatively, D is TRBD1 or TRBD2 (5 bases each). There are 15 residues in the CDR3. Germline CDR1 reads SGHKS; CDR2 reads YYEKEE (reference sequence). Between the trimmed V and J ends, which lost 3 bases and 0 bases, there was a span of 10 bases. The CDR3 loop reads CASSWDAISYNEQFF. In DNA form, the CDR3 reads TGTGCCAGCAGCTGGGACGCGATCTCCTACAATGAGCAGTTCTTC.

The genes are TRBV15 and TRBJ2-1, with 8 nucleotides matching TRBD1. V was clipped by 5 bases and J by 4 bases; unmatched bases: 4. The germline V gene encodes CDR1 LNHNV and CDR2 YYDKDF (reference sequence). The CDR3 has 14 amino acids. CDR3: CATSADRGYNEQFF. CDR3 DNA: TGTGCCACCAGCGCCGACAGGGGATACAATGAGCAGTTCTTC. The full variable domain, with the rest looked up from reference TRBV15 and TRBJ2-1, is DAMVIQNPRYQVTQFGKPVTLSCSQTLNHNVMYWYQQKSSQAPKLLFHYYDKDFNNEADTPDNFQSRRPNTSFCFLDIRSPGLGDTAMYLCATSADRGYNEQFFGPGTRLTVL.

This clonotype was picked up many times. The chain recombines TRBV12-3 or TRBV12-4 with TRBJ1-2, with D possibly being TRBD1 (5 bases). V was clipped by 4 bases and J by 4 bases, with 19 bases between them. The length of the CDR3 is 16 residues. The chain's CDR3 is CASSSPGRRQGYGYTF. The CDR3, as DNA: TGTGCCAGCAGTTCTCCGGGGCGCAGGCAGGGCTATGGCTACACCTTC.

This clonotype has more than one count but fewer than ten. The V gene is TRBV6-2 or TRBV6-3, the J gene TRBJ2-1; D remains ambiguous. Germline assignment: CDR1 MNHEY and CDR2 SVGEGT. The CDR3 covers 14 residues. The V and J ends lost 6 bases and 2 bases respectively, with 11 bases between them. DNA of the CDR3: TGTGCCAGCAGAAAAGGGAAACCCTACAATGAGCAGTTCTTC. It encodes CASRKGKPYNEQFF.

The chain links TRBV27 to TRBJ2-5, with 9 bases fitting TRBD2. Germline V gene lookup returns CDR1 MNHEY and CDR2 SMNVEV (reference sequence). This CDR3 spans 16 amino acids. Trimming removed 4 bases from V and 7 bases from J; junction bases left unmatched: 13. The CDR3 DNA follows: TGTGCCAGCAGTTCCGGACTAGCGAGAGGGTATGGGACCCAGTACTTC. Its translation is CASSSGLARGYGTQYF.

The gene calls are TRBV2 and TRBJ2-5; D uncertain. V gave up 9 bases and J gave up 2 bases, with 10 bases separating them. This CDR3 is built from 12 residues. From germline, CDR1 is SNHLY and CDR2 FYNNEI. CDR3 nucleotides: TGTGCCAGTAGGACGGATCAAGAGACCCAGTACTTC. Its protein is CASRTDQETQYF.

The gene calls are TRBV11-2 and TRBJ2-7, with 8 bases identical to TRBD2. V was clipped by 5 bases and J by 1 base; unmatched bases: 7. Germline CDR1 is SGHAT and CDR2 is FQNNGV. CDR3 length: 15 amino acids. CDR3: CASSLNSGASYEQYF. The CDR3, as DNA: TGTGCCAGCAGCCTAAATAGCGGGGCTTCCTACGAGCAGTACTTC.

This clonotype was observed a few times. The gene calls are TRBV12-3 or TRBV12-4 and TRBJ1-1; 10 nucleotides line up with TRBD1. Trimming took 4 bases from V and 5 from J; bases not matched to a gene: 7. This CDR3 comprises 15 residues. The DNA of the CDR3 is TGTGCCAGCAGTTGGAGGACAGGGGGGATGACTGAAGCTTTCTTT. Translation gives CASSWRTGGMTEAFF.